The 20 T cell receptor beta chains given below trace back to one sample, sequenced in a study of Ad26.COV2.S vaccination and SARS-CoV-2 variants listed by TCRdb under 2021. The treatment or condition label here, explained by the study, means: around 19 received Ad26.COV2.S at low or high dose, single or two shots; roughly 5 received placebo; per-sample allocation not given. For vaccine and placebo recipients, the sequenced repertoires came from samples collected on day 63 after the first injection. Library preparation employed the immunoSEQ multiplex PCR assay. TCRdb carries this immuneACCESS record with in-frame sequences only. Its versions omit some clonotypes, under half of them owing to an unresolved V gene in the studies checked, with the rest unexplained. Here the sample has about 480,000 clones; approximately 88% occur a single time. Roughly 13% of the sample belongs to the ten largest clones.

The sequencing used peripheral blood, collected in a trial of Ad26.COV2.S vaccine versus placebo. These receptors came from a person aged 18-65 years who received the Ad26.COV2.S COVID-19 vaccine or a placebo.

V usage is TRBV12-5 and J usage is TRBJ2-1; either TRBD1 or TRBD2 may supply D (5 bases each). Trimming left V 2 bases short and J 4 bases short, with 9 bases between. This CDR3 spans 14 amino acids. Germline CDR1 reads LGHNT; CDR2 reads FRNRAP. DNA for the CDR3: TGTGCTAGTGGTTTGACGGGGCAATACAATGAGCAGTTCTTC. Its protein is CASGLTGQYNEQFF. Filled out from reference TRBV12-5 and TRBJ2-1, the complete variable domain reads DARVTQTPRHKVTEMGQEVTMRCQPILGHNTVFWYRQTMMQGLELLAYFRNRAPLDDSGMPKDRFSAEMPDATLATLKIQPSEPRDSAVYFCASGLTGQYNEQFFGPGTRLTVL.

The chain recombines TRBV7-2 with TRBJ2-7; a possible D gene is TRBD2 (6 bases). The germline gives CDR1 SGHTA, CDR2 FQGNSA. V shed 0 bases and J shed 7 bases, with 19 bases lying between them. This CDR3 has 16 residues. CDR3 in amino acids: CASSLARVGSGGEQYF. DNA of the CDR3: TGTGCCAGCAGCTTAGCGCGGGTGGGTAGCGGTGGGGAGCAGTACTTC.

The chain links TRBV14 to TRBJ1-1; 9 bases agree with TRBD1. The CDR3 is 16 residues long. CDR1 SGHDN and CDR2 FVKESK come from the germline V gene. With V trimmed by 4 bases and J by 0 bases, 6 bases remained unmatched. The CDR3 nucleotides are TGTGCCAGCAGCCCCAACAGGGGGCGGTTGAACACTGAAGCTTTCTTT. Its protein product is CASSPNRGRLNTEAFF.

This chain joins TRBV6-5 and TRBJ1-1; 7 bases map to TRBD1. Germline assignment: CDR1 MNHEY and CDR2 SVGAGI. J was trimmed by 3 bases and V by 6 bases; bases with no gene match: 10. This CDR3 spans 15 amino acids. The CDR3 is CASRQDYRGDTEAFF. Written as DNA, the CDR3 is TGTGCCAGCAGGCAAGATTACAGGGGTGACACTGAAGCTTTCTTT.

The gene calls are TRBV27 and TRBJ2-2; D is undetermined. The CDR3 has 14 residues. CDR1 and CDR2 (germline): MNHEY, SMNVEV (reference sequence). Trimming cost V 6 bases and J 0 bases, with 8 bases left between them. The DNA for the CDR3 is TGTGCCAGCAGACCAAACGCGAACACCGGGGAGCTGTTTTTT. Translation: CASRPNANTGELFF.

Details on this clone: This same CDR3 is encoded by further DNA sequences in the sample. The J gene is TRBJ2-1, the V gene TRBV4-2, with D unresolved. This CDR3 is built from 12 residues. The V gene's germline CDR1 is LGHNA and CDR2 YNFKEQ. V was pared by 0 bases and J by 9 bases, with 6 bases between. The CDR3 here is CASSQEAPEQFF. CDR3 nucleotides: TGTGCCAGCAGCCAAGAGGCCCCTGAGCAGTTCTTC.

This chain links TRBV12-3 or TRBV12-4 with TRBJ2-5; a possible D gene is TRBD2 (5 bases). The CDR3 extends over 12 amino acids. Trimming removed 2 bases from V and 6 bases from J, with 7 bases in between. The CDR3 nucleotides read TGTGCCAGCAGTTTACGGGAAAAGACCCAGTACTTC. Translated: CASSLREKTQYF.

This chain's CDR3 is CASSQLDTQYF. CDR3 DNA sequence: TGTGCCAGCAGCCAATTAGATACGCAGTATTTT. The gene calls are TRBV14 and TRBJ2-3, with D uncertain. CDR1 is SGHDN, CDR2 FVKESK, per germline. CDR3 size: 11 residues. Trimming shortened V by 2 bases and J by 5 bases, and 2 bases separated the two germline ends. The full variable domain, with the rest looked up from reference TRBV14 and TRBJ2-3, is EAGVTQFPSHSVIEKGQTVTLRCDPISGHDNLYWYRRVMGKEIKFLLHFVKESKQDESGMPNNRFLAERTGGTYSTLKVQPAELEDSGVYFCASSQLDTQYFGPGTRLTVL.

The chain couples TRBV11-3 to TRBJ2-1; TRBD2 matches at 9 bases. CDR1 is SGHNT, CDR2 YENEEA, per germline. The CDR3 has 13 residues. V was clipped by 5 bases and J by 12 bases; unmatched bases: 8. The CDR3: CASSQGLAGGQFF. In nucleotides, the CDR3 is TGTGCCAGCAGCCAGGGACTAGCAGGCGGGCAGTTCTTC. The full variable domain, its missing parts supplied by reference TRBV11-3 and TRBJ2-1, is EAGVVQSPRYKIIEKKQPVAFWCNPISGHNTLYWYLQNLGQGPELLIRYENEEAVDDSQLPKDRFSAERLKGVDSTLKIQPAELGDSAVYLCASSQGLAGGQFFGPGTRLTVL.

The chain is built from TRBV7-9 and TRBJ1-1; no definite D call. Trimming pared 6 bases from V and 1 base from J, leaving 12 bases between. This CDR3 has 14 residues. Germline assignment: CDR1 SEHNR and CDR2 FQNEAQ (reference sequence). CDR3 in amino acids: CASSLSTQNTEAFF. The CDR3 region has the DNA TGTGCCAGCAGTCTTTCGACCCAGAACACTGAAGCTTTCTTT.

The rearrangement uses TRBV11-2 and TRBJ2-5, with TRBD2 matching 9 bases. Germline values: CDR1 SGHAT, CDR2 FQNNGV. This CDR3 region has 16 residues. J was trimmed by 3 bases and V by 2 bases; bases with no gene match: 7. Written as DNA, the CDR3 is TGTGCCAGCAGCTTATCAGGTCTAGCGGGAAAAGAGACCCAGTACTTC. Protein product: CASSLSGLAGKETQYF. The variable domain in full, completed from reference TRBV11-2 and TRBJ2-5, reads EAGVAQSPRYKIIEKRQSVAFWCNPISGHATLYWYQQILGQGPKLLIQFQNNGVVDDSQLPKDRFSAERLKGVDSTLKIQPAKLEDSAVYLCASSLSGLAGKETQYFGPGTRLLVL.

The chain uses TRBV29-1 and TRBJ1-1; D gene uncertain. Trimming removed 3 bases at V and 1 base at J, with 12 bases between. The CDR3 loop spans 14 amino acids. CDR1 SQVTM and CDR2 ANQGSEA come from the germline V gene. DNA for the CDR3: TGCAGCGTTGATGGCGGAGTTGAGAACACTGAAGCTTTCTTT. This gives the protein CSVDGGVENTEAFF.

The CDR3 coding sequence is TGTGCCAGCAGTTTAGAGGTGGCACTTTCCCGCGAGAATGAGCAGTTCTTC. Translated, it gives CASSLEVALSRENEQFF. This sequence joins TRBV27 and TRBJ2-1; D unclear. CDR3 length equals 17 residues. Germline V lookup: CDR1 MNHEY, CDR2 SMNVEV (reference sequence). The V and J ends lost 2 bases and 7 bases respectively, with 21 bases between them.

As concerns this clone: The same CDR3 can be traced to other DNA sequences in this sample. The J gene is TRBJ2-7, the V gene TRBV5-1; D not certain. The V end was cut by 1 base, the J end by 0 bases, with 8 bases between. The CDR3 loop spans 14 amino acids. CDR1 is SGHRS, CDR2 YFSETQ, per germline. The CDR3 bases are TGCGCCAGCAGCTTGTCAGGTTCCTCCTACGAGCAGTACTTC. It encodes CASSLSGSSYEQYF.

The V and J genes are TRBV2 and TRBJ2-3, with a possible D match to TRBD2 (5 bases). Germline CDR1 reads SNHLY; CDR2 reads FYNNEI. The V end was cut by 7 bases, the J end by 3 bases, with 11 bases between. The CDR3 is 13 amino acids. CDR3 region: CASKRDLTDTQYF. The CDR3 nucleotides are TGTGCCAGCAAGAGGGATTTAACAGATACGCAGTATTTT.

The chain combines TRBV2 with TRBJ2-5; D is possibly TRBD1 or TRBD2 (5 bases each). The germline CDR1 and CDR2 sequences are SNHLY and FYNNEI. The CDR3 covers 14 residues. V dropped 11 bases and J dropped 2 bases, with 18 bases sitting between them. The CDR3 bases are TGTGCCTCCCAAGGGGTGACTATACAAGAGACCCAGTACTTC. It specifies CASQGVTIQETQYF.

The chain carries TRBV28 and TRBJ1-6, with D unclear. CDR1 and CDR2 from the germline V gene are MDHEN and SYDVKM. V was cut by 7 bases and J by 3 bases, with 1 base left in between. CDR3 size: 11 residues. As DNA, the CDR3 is TGTGCCAGCAACTATAATTCACCCCTCCACTTT. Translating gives CASNYNSPLHF.

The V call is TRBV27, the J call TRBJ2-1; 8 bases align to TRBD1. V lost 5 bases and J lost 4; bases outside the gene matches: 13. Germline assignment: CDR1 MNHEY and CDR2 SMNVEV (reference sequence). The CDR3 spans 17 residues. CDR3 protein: CASSVHTGTGKYNEQFF. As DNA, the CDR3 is TGTGCCAGCAGTGTCCACACCGGGACAGGAAAGTACAATGAGCAGTTCTTC.

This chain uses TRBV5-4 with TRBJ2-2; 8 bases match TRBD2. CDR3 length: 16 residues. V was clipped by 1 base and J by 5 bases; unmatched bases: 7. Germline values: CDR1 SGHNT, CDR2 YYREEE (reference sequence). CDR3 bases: TGTGCCAGCAGCTTGTTTGGCGGGAGGTGGACCGGGGAGCTGTTTTTT. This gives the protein CASSLFGGRWTGELFF. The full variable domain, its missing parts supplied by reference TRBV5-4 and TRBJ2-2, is ETGVTQSPTHLIKTRGQQVTLRCSSQSGHNTVSWYQQALGQGPQFIFQYYREEENGRGNFPPRFSGLQFPNYSSELNVNALELDDSALYLCASSLFGGRWTGELFFGEGSRLTVL.

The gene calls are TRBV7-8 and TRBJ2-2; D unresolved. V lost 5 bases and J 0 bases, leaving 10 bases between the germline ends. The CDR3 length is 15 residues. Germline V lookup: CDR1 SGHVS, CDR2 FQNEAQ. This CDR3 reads CASSPRRANTGELFF. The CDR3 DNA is TGTGCCAGCAGCCCCCGGCGCGCGAACACCGGGGAGCTGTTTTTT.